This T cell receptor beta chain appears in the sequencing data of a study of T cells in Graves' hyperthyroidism and ophthalmopathy. Study conclusions and caveats: Through a model of 13 V-J features, ophthalmopathy was separated from stable hyperthyroidism.

Using 9.5 to 10 ml of fresh peripheral blood, PBMCs were prepared. This clonotype was seen many times. Its cognate antigen is unknown. Regions amplified from RNA transcripts were the TCR beta CDR3 regions. HTBI primers drove first-round RT-PCR of the TCR CDR3. TCRdb ran MiXCR on the multiplex PCR reads and lists one entry per CDR3 protein. Found here are fewer than 550,000 distinct CDR3 sequences, about 24% of them singletons; the top ten hold around 11%. CDR1 and CDR2 from the germline V gene are SGHTA and FQGTGA. V was clipped by 1 base and J by 8 bases, with 12 bases between them. CDR3 size: 13 residues.

The sequencing sample was made of blood. The clonotype originates from a woman in her 30s with Graves' ophthalmopathy. V is TRBV7-3 and J is TRBJ2-7, with a possible D match to TRBD1 (6 bases). CDR3 in amino acids: CASSLNQQGQQYF. For the CDR3, the DNA is TGTGCCAGCAGCTTAAATCAACAGGGCCAGCAGTACTTC.